This TCR beta chain is from a study of cytomegalovirus exposure and HLA in healthy donors. Overall study results and limits: A subsequent analysis found that TCR clusters from the first cohort also tended to co-occur in the approximately 130 validation repertoires, with about 93% of cluster scores above 0. For most TCR sequences rarity was the rule, although some public TCRs occurred in many donors. The authors confirmed in vitro that a few CMV-associated chains were specific for CMV antigens.

In the case of this clone: Its matching antigen is unknown.

Only in-frame clones appear in the TCRdb table, and some are missing; sequencing was by immunoSEQ multiplex PCR. Among about 60,000 clones listed, around 96% were seen once. V lost 0 bases and J lost 9; bases outside the gene matches: 7. Germline V gene data show CDR1 as SQVTM and CDR2 as ANQGSEA. The CDR3 length is 15 residues. The source of this sequence is a man aged 18 to 29 in good health and CMV-seronegative. The specimen was PBMCs. The chain employs TRBV29-1 and TRBJ2-1; 11 bases fit TRBD2. The CDR3 DNA follows: TGCAGCGTTGAAGAGACTAGCGGGATCACTATTGAGCAGTTCTTC. Protein product: CSVEETSGITIEQFF.